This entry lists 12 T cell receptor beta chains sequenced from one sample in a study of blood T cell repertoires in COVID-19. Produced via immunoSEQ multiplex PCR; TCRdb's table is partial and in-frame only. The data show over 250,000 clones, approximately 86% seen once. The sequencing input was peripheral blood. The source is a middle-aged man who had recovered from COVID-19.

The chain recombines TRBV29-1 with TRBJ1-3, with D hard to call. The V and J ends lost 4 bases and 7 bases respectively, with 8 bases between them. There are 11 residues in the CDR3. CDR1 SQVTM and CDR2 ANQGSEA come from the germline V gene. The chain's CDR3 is CSVGRWNTIYF. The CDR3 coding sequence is TGCAGCGTTGGGAGATGGAACACCATATATTTT. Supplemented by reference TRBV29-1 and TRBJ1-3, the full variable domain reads SAVISQKPSRDICQRGTSLTIQCQVDSQVTMMFWYRQQPGQSLTLIATANQGSEATYESGFVIDKFPISRPNLTFSTLTVSNMSPEDSSIYLCSVGRWNTIYFGEGSWLTVV.

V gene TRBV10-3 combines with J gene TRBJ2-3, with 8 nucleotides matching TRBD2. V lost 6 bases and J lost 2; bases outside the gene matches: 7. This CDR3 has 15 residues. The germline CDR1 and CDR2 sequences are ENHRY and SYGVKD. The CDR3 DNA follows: TGTGCCATCAGATTTAGCGGGGTTTTCACAGATACGCAGTATTTT. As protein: CAIRFSGVFTDTQYF.

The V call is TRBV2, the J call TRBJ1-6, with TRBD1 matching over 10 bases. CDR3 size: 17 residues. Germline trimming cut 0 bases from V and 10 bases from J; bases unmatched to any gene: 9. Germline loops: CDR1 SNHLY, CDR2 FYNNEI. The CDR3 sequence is CASSEALTGTGVSPLHF. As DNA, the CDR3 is TGTGCCAGCAGTGAAGCCCTGACCGGGACAGGGGTATCACCCCTCCACTTT.

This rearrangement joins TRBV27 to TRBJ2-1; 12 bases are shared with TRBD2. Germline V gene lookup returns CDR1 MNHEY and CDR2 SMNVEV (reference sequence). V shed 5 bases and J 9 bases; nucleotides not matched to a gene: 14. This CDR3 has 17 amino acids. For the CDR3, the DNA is TGTGCCAGCAGTCCCCGTTCTAGCGGGGGGGCCAGTAGTGAGCAGTTCTTC. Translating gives CASSPRSSGGASSEQFF.

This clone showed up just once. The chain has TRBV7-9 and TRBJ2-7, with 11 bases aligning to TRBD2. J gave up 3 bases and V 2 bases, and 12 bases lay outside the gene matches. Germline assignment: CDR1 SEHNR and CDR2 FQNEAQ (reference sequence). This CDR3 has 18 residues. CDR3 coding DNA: TGTGCCAGCAGCTTATTTAGCGGGAGGGTTCATTTGATCTACGAGCAGTACTTC. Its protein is CASSLFSGRVHLIYEQYF.

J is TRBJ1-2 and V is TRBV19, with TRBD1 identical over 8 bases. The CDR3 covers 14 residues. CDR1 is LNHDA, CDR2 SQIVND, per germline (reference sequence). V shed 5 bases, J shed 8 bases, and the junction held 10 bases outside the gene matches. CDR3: CASSLGQGARGYTF. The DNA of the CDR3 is TGTGCCAGTAGTCTGGGCCAGGGGGCGCGCGGCTACACCTTC.

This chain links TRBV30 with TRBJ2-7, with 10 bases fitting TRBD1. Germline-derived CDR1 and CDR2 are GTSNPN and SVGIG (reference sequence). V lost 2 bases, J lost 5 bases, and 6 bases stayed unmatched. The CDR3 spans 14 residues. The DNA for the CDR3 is TGTGCCTGGAGTCGGGGGACAGGGGTCCACGAGCAGTACTTC. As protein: CAWSRGTGVHEQYF.

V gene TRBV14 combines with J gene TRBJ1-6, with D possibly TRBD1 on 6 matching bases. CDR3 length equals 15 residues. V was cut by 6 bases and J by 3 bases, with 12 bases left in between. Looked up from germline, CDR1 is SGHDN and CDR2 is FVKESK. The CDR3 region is CASSDRPFYNSPLHF. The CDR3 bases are TGTGCCAGCAGTGACAGGCCTTTCTATAATTCACCCCTCCACTTT. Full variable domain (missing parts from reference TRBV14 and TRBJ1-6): EAGVTQFPSHSVIEKGQTVTLRCDPISGHDNLYWYRRVMGKEIKFLLHFVKESKQDESGMPNNRFLAERTGGTYSTLKVQPAELEDSGVYFCASSDRPFYNSPLHFGNGTRLTVT.

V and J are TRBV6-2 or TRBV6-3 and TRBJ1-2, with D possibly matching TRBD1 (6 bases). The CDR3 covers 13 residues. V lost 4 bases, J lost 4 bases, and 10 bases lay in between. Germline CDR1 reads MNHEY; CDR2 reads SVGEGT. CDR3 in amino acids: CASSLDSFYGYTF. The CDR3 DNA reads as TGTGCCAGCAGTTTGGACAGCTTCTATGGCTACACCTTC.

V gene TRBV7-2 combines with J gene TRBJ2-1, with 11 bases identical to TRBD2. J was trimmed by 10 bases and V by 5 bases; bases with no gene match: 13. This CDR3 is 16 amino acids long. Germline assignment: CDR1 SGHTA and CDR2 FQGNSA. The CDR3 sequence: CASSRNSGGAGGEQFF. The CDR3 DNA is TGTGCCAGCAGCCGGAATAGCGGGGGGGCCGGTGGGGAGCAGTTCTTC.

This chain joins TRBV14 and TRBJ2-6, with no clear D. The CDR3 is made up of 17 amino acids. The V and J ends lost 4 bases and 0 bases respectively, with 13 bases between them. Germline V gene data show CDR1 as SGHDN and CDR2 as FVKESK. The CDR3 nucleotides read TGTGCCAGCAGCCCTAACCGAATACGCTCTGGGGCCAACGTCCTGACTTTC. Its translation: CASSPNRIRSGANVLTF.

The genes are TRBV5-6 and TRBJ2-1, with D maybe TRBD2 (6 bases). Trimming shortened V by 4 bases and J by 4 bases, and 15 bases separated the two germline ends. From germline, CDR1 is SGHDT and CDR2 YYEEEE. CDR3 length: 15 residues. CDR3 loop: CASSPIPAGYNEQFF. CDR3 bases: TGTGCCAGCAGCCCCATCCCAGCGGGTTACAATGAGCAGTTCTTC.